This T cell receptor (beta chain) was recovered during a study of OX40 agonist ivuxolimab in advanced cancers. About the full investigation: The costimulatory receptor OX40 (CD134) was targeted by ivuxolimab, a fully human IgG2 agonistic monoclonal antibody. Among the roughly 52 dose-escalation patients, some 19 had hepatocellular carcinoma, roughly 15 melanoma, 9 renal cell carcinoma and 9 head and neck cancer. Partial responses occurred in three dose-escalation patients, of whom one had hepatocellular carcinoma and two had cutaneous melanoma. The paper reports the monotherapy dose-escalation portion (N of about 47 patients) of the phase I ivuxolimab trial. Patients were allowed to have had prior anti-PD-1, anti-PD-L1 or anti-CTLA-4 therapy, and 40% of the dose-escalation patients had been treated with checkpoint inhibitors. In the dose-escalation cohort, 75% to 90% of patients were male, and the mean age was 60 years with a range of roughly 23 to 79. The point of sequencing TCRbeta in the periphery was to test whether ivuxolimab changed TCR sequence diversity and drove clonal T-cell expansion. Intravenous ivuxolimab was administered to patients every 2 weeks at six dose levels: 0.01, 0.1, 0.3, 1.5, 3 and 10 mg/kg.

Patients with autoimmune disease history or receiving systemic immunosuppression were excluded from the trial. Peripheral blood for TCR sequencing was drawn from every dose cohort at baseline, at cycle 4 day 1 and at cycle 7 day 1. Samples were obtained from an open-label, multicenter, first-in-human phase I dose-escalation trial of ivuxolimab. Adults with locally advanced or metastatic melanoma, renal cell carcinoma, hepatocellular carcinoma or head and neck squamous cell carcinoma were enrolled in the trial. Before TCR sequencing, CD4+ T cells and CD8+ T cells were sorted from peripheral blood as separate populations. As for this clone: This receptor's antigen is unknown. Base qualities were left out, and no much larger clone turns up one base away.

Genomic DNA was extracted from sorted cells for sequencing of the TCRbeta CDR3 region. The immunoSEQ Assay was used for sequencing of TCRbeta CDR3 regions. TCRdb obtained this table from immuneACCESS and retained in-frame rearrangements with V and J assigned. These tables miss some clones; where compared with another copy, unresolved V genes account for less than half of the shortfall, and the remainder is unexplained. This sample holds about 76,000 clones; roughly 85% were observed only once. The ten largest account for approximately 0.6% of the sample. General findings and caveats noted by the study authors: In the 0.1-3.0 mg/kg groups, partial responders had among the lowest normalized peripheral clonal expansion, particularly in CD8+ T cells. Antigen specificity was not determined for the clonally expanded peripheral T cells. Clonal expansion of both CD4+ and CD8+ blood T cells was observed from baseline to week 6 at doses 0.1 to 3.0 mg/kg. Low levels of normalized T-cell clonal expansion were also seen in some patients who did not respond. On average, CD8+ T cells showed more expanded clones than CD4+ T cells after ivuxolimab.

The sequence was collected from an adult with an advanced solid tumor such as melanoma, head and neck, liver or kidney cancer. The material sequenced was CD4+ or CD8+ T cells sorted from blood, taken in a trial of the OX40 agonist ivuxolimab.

The CDR3 protein sequence reads: CASSFWGMNTEAFF. The DNA is as follows: TGTGCCAGCAGTTTTTGGGGAATGAACACTGAAGCTTTCTTT. Rearrangement joined TRBV27 to TRBJ1-1, with the D gene too uncertain to name. Counted from cysteine to phenylalanine, this CDR3 has 14 amino acids. Just CDR3 DNA is preserved here, 42 bases in frame from base 1. V is reduced by 3 bases and J by 0 bases, leaving a spacing of 8 bases between them. In the germline V gene (reference sequence), CDR1 corresponds to MNHEY and CDR2 to SMNVEV.